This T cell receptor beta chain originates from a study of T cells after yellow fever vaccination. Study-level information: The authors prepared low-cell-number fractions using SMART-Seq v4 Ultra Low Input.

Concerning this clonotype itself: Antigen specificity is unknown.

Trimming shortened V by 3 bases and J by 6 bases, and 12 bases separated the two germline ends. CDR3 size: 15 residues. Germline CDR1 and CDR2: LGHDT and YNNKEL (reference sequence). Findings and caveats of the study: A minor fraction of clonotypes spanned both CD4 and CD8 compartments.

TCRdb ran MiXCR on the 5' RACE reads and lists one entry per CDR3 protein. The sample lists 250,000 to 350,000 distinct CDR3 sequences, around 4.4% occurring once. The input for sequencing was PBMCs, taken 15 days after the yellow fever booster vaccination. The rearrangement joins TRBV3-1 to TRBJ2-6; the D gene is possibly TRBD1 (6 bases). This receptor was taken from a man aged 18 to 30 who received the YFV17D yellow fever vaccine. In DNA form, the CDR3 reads TGTGCCAGCAGCCAGGGGGCTCTGACGGCCAACGTCCTGACTTTC. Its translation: CASSQGALTANVLTF.